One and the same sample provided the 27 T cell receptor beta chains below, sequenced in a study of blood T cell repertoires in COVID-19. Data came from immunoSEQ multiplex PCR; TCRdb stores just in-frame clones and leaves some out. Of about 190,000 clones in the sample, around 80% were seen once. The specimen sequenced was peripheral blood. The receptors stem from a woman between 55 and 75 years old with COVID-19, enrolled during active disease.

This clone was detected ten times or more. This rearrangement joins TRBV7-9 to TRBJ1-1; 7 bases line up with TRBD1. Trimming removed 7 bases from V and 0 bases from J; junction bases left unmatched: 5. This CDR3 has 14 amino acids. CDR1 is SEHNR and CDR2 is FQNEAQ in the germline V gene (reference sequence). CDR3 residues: CASTATGMNTEAFF. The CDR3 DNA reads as TGTGCCAGCACCGCGACAGGGATGAACACTGAAGCTTTCTTT.

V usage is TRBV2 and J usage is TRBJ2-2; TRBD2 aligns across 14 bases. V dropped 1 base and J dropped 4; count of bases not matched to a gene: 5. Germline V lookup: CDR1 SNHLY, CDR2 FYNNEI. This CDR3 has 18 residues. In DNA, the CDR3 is TGTGCCAGCAGTGAAGTCCGACTAGCGGGAGGGGTCACCGGGGAGCTGTTTTTT. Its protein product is CASSEVRLAGGVTGELFF.

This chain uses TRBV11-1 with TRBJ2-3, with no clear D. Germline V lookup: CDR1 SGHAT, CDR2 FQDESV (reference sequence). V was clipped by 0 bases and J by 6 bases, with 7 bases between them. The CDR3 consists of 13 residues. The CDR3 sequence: CASSLALRDTQYF. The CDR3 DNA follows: TGTGCCAGCAGCTTAGCCCTTCGGGATACGCAGTATTTT.

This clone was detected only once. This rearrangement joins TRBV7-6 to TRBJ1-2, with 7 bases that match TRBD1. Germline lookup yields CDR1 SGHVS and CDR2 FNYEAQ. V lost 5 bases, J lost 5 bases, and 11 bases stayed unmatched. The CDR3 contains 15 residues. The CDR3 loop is CASSTQPGQIYGYTF. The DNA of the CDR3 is TGTGCCAGCAGCACCCAGCCGGGACAGATTTATGGCTACACCTTC.

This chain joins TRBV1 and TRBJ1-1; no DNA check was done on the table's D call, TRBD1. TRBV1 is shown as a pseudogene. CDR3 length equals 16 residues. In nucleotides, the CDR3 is TGCACCAGCGCCCGCCGGACACCCAAAACGAACACTGAAGCTTTCTTT. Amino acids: CTSARRTPKTNTEAFF.

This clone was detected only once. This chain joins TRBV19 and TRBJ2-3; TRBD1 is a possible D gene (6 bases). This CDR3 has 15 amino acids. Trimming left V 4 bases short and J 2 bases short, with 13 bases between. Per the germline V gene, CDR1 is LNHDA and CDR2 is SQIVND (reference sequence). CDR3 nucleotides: TGTGCCAGTAGTACCTCGACAGGCATCACAGATACGCAGTATTTT. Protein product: CASSTSTGITDTQYF.

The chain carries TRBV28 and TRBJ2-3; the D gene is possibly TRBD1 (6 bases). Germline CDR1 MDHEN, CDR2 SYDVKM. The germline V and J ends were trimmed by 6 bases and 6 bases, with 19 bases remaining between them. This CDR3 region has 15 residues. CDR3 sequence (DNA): TGTGCCAGCAGCTCTACAGGGTCAAATCGGGATACGCAGTATTTT. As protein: CASSSTGSNRDTQYF.

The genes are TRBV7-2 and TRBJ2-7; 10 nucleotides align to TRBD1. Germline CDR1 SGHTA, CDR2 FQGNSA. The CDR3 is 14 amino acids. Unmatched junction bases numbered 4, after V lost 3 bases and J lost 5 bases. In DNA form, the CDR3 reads TGTGCCAGCAGCTTGACAGGGGGCAGCGACGAGCAGTACTTC. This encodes CASSLTGGSDEQYF.

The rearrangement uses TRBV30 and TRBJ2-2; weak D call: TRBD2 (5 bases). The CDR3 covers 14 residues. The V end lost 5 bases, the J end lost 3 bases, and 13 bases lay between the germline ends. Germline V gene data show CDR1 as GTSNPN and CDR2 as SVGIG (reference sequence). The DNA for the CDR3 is TGTGCCTGGTCAAACGGAGGTGACACCGGGGAGCTGTTTTTT. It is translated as CAWSNGGDTGELFF.

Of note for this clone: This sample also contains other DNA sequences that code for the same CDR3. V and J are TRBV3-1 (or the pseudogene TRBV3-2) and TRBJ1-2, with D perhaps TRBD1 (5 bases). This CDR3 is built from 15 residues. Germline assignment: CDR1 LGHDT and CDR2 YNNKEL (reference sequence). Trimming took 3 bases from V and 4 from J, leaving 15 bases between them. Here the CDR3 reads CASSQGAGGGYGYTF. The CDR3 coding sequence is TGTGCCAGCAGCCAGGGCGCCGGGGGAGGCTATGGCTACACCTTC.

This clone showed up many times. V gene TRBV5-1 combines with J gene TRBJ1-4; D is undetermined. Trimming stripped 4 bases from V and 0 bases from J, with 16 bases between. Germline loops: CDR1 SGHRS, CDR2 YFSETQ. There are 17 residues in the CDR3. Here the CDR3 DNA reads TGCGCCAGCAGCCGCGGACCGGAGGGCTCAACTAATGAAAAACTGTTTTTT. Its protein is CASSRGPEGSTNEKLFF.

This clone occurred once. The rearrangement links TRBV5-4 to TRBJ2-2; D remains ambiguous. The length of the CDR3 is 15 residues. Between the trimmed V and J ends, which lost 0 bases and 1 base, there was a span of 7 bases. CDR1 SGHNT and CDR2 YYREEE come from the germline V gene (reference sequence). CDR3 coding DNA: TGTGCCAGCAGCTTGGACCAGCGGAACACCGGGGAGCTGTTTTTT. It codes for CASSLDQRNTGELFF.

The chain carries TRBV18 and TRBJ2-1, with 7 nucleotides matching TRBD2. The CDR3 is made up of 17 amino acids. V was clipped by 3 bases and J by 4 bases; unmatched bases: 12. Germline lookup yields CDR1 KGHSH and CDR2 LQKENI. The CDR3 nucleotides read TGTGCCAGCTCACCGAGGTTTGCGGGAGTCGATTACAATGAGCAGTTCTTC. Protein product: CASSPRFAGVDYNEQFF.

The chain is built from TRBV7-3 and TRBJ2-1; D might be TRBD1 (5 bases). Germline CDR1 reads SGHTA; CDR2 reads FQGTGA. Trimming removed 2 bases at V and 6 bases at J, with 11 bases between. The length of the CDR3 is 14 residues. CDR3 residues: CASSLDQGSNEQFF. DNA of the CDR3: TGTGCCAGCAGCTTAGATCAGGGATCCAATGAGCAGTTCTTC.

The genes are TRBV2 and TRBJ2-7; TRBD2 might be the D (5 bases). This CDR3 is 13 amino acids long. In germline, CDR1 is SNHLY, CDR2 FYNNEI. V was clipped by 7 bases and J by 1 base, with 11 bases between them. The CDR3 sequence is CASIGGSSYEQYV. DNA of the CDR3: TGTGCCAGCATAGGAGGTTCATCCTACGAGCAGTACGTC.

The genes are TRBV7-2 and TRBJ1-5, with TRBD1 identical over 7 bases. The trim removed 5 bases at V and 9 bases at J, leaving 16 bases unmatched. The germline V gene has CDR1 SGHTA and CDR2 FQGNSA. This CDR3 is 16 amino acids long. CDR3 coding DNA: TGTGCCAGCAGCCCGGACAGGAACTTGCTCAGGGGGCCCCAGCATTTT. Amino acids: CASSPDRNLLRGPQHF.

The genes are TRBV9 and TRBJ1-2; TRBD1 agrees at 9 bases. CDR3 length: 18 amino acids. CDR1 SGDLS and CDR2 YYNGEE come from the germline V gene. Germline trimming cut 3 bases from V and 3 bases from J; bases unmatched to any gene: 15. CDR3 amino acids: CASSGRGQGRKGDYGYTF. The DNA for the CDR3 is TGTGCCAGCAGCGGCCGAGGACAGGGGCGAAAGGGAGACTATGGCTACACCTTC.

Here the CDR3 reads CASSGREGRNEKLFF. The CDR3 coding sequence is TGTGCCAGCAGCGGTCGGGAGGGGAGGAATGAAAAACTGTTTTTT. The chain couples TRBV9 to TRBJ1-4; a possible D gene is TRBD1 (5 bases). V lost 3 bases to trimming and J lost 5 bases, with 14 bases between them. This CDR3 contains 15 residues. The germline V gene encodes CDR1 SGDLS and CDR2 YYNGEE.

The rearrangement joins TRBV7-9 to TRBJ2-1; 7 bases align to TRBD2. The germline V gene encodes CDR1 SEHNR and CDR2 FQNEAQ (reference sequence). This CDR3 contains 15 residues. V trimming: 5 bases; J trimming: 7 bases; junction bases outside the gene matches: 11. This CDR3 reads CASSPRAGEGNEQFF. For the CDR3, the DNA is TGTGCCAGCAGCCCCCGTGCGGGAGAGGGTAATGAGCAGTTCTTC.

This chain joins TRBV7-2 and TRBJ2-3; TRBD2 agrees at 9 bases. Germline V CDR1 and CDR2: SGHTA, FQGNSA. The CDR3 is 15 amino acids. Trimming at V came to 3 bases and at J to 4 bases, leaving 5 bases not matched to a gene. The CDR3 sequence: CASSFRAGGADTQYF. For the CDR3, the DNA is TGTGCCAGCAGCTTTCGAGCGGGGGGTGCAGATACGCAGTATTTT.

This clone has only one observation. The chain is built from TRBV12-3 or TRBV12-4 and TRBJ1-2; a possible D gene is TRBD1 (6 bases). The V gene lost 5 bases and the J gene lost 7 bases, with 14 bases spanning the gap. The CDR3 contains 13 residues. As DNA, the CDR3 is TGTGCCAGCAGTAAACTCAGGGGAAGTGGCTACACCTTC. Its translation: CASSKLRGSGYTF.

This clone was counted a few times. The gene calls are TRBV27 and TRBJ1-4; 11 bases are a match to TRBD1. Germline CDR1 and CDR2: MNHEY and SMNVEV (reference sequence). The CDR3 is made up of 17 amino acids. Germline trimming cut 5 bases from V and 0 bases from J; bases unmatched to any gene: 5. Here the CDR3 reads CASSGRTGGATNEKLFF. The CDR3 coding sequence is TGTGCCAGCAGTGGACGGACAGGGGGCGCAACTAATGAAAAACTGTTTTTT.

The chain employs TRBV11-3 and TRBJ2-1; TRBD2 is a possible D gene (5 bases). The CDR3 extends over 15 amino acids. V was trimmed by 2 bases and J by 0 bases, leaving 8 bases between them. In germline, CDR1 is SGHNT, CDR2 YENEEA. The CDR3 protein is CASSLRGSSYNEQFF. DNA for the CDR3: TGTGCCAGCAGCTTACGGGGTAGCTCCTACAATGAGCAGTTCTTC.

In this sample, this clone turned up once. CDR3 sequence: CASSLFQGNTEAFF. The CDR3 DNA is TGCGCCAGCAGCTTGTTCCAGGGGAACACTGAAGCTTTCTTT. The V call is TRBV5-1, the J call TRBJ1-1, with D possibly TRBD1 on 5 matching bases. Germline CDR1 is SGHRS and CDR2 is YFSETQ. CDR3 length: 14 residues. Trimming stripped 1 base from V and 1 base from J, with 8 bases between. Full variable domain (missing parts from reference TRBV5-1 and TRBJ1-1): KAGVTQTPRYLIKTRGQQVTLSCSPISGHRSVSWYQQTPGQGLQFLFEYFSETQRNKGNFPGRFSGRQFSNSRSEMNVSTLELGDSALYLCASSLFQGNTEAFFGQGTRLTVV.

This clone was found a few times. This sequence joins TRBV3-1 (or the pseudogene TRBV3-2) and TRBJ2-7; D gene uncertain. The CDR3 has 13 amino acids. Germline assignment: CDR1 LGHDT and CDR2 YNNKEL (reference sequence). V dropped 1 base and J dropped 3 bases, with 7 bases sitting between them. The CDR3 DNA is TGTGCCAGCAGCCAAGTTGTCAGCTACGAGCAGTACTTC. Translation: CASSQVVSYEQYF.

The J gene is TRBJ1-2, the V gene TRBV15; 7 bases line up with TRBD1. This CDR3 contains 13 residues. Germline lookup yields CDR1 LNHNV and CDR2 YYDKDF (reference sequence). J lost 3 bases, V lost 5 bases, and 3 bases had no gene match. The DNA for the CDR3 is TGTGCCACCAGCGGGACAGTCTACTATGGCTACACCTTC. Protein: CATSGTVYYGYTF. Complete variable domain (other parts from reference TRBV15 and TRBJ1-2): DAMVIQNPRYQVTQFGKPVTLSCSQTLNHNVMYWYQQKSSQAPKLLFHYYDKDFNNEADTPDNFQSRRPNTSFCFLDIRSPGLGDTAMYLCATSGTVYYGYTFGSGTRLTVV.

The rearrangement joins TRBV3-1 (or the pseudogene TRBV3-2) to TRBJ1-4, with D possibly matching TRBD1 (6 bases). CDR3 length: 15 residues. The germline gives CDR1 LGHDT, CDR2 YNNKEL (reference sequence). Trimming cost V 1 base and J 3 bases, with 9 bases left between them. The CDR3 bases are TGTGCCAGCAGCCAAGCCAACAGGGCTAATGAAAAACTGTTTTTT. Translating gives CASSQANRANEKLFF.